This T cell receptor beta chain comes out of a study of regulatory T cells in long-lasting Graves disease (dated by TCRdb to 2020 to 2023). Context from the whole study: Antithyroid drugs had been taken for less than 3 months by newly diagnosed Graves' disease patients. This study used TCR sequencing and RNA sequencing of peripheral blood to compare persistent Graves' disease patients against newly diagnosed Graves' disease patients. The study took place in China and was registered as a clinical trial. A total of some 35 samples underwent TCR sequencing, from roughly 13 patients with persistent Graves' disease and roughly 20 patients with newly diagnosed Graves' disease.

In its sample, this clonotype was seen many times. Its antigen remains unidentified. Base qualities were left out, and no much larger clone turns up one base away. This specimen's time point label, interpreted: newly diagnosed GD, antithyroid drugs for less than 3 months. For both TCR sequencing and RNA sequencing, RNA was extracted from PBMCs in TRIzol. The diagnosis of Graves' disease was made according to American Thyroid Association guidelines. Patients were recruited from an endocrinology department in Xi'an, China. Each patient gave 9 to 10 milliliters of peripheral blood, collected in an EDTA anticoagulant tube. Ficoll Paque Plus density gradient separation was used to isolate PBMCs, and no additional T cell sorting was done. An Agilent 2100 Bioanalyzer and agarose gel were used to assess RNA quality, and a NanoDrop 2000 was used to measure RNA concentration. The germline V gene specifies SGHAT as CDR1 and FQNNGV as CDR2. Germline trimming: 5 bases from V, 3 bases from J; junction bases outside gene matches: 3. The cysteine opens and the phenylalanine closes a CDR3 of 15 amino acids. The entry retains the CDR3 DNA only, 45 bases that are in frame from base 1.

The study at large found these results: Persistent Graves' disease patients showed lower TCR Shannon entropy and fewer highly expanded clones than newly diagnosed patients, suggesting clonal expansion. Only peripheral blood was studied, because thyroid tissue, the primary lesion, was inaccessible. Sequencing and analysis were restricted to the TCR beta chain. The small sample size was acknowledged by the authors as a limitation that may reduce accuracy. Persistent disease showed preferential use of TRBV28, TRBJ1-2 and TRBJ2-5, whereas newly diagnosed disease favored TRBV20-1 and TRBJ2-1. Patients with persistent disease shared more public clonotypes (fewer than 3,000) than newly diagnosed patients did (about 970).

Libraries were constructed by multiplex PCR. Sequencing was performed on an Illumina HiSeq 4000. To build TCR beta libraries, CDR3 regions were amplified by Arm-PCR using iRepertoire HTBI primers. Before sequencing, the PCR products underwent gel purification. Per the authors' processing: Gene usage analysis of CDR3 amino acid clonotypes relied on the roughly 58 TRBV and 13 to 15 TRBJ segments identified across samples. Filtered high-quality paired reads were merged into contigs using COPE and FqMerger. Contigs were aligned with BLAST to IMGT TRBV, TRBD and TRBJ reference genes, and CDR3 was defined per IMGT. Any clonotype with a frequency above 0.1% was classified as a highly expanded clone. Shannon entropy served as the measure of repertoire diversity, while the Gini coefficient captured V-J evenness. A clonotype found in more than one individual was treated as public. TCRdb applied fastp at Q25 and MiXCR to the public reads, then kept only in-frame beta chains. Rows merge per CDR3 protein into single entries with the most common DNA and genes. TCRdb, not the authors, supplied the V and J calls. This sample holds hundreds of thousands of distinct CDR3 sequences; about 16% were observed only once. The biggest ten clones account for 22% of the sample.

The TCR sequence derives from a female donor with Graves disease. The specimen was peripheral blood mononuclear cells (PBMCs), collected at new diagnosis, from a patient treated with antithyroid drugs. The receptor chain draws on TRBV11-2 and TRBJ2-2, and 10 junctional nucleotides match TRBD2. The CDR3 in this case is CASSSTSGDTGELFF. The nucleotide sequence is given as TGTGCCAGCAGCAGCACTAGCGGGGACACCGGGGAGCTGTTTTTT.